These 27 T cell receptor beta chains originate from one sample sequenced in a study of shared clonotypes between healthy human individuals. Positively selected for CCR7, the CD45RO-negative cells used as naive CD8 cells excluded terminally differentiated effector memory CD45RA+ cells. Sequencing was performed with immunoSEQ multiplex PCR; in TCRdb, only in-frame clones are kept and a portion is missing. The repertoire consists of around 2,000,000 clones, with around 96% occurring once and the leading ten covering more than 0.95%. Sequenced input: naive CD8+ T cells sorted from blood. These receptors were obtained from a man between 18 and 29 years old in good health.

The chain couples TRBV2 to TRBJ2-1, with TRBD2 matching over 7 bases. Trimming removed 3 bases from V and 4 bases from J; junction bases left unmatched: 6. Germline V gene data show CDR1 as SNHLY and CDR2 as FYNNEI. This CDR3 is 15 amino acids long. The CDR3: CASSDSQGGYNEQFF. CDR3 in DNA: TGTGCCAGCAGTGATAGTCAGGGAGGGTACAATGAGCAGTTCTTC.

V is TRBV4-1 and J is TRBJ1-2; tentatively, D is TRBD1 (5 bases). V dropped 1 base and J dropped 4 bases, with 13 bases sitting between them. The CDR3 sequence is 15 residues long. The V gene's germline CDR1 is MGHRA and CDR2 YSYEKL. The CDR3, as DNA: TGCGCCAGCAGCCAAGGTCCGGGGGAAAGCTATGGCTACACCTTC. This encodes CASSQGPGESYGYTF.

In the case of this clone: The identical CDR3 is also encoded by other nucleotide sequences in the sample. The chain carries TRBV7-9 and TRBJ2-3, with TRBD2 matching over 13 bases. Per germline, CDR1 SEHNR and CDR2 FQNEAQ (reference sequence). Trimming at V came to 4 bases and at J to 3 bases, leaving 1 base not matched to a gene. The CDR3 spans 15 residues. The CDR3 spells CASSWTSGGTDTQYF. In DNA form, the CDR3 reads TGTGCCAGCAGCTGGACTAGCGGGGGAACAGATACGCAGTATTTT.

The CDR3 sequence: CASGANYGYTF. CDR3 DNA sequence: TGTGCCAGCGGGGCCAACTATGGCTACACCTTC. This sequence joins TRBV9 and TRBJ1-2; the D gene is possibly TRBD1 (5 bases). The ends were cut back, 7 bases at V and 2 bases at J, with 6 bases in the middle. CDR1 is SGDLS, CDR2 YYNGEE, per germline. The CDR3 is made up of 11 amino acids.

The rearrangement links TRBV6-1 to TRBJ1-6; TRBD1 agrees at 8 bases. Germline values: CDR1 MNHNS, CDR2 SASEGT. V was clipped by 3 bases and J by 8 bases; unmatched bases: 9. The CDR3 has 16 amino acids. This CDR3 is CASSDLPGTGDSPLHF. The CDR3, as DNA: TGTGCCAGCAGTGATCTGCCCGGGACAGGTGATTCACCCCTCCACTTT.

The V gene is TRBV28, the J gene TRBJ2-1; D is undetermined. The CDR3 spans 11 residues. CDR1 MDHEN and CDR2 SYDVKM come from the germline V gene. DNA for the CDR3: TGTGCTACCTTTTGGGGTGATGAGCAGTTCTTC. It translates to CATFWGDEQFF.

The V gene is TRBV6-1, the J gene TRBJ2-7; D perhaps matches TRBD1 (6 bases). V gave up 2 bases and J gave up 0 bases, with 11 bases separating them. The CDR3 sequence is 15 residues long. Germline V gene data show CDR1 as MNHNS and CDR2 as SASEGT. CDR3 DNA sequence: TGTGCCAGCAGTGAATGGGACACAGACTCCTACGAGCAGTACTTC. This gives the protein CASSEWDTDSYEQYF.

This clone has just one count. The rearrangement uses TRBV29-1 and TRBJ2-7; 10 bases agree with TRBD1. CDR1 is SQVTM and CDR2 is ANQGSEA in the germline V gene. V lost 6 bases and J lost 4; bases outside the gene matches: 3. The CDR3 consists of 12 residues. The CDR3 DNA reads TGCAGCGTGGGACAGGGGAATTACGAGCAGTACTTC. It encodes CSVGQGNYEQYF.

This clone showed up just once. Other DNA sequences in this sample translate to the same CDR3. The CDR3 nucleotides read TGTGCCAGTAGTACCTCTGTAAACACTGAAGCTTTCTTT. This encodes CASSTSVNTEAFF. The chain has TRBV19 and TRBJ1-1; D is unresolved. The ends were cut back, 4 bases at V and 2 bases at J, with 8 bases in the middle. From germline, CDR1 is LNHDA and CDR2 SQIVND (reference sequence). This CDR3 is 13 amino acids long.

J is TRBJ2-7 and V is TRBV4-1, with D tentatively TRBD1 or TRBD2 (5 bases each). The length of the CDR3 is 15 residues. Trimming cost V 3 bases and J 0 bases, with 12 bases left between them. The germline V gene has CDR1 MGHRA and CDR2 YSYEKL. The CDR3 DNA is TGCGCCAGCAGCCACAGGGACGGACTCTCCTACGAGCAGTACTTC. Amino acid sequence: CASSHRDGLSYEQYF.

The rearrangement links TRBV5-1 to TRBJ2-7, with 12 bases identical to TRBD1. This CDR3 has 15 amino acids. Germline V CDR1 and CDR2: SGHRS, YFSETQ. After removal of 4 bases from V and 7 bases from J, the junction contained 9 bases not matched to a gene. The CDR3 loop reads CASSLQGQGAEEQYF. The CDR3 DNA reads as TGCGCCAGCAGCCTCCAGGGACAGGGGGCGGAAGAGCAGTACTTC.

As for this clone: The same CDR3 can be traced to other DNA sequences in this sample. The V and J genes are TRBV15 and TRBJ2-7; D is unclear. This CDR3 is built from 13 residues. Trimming left V 0 bases short and J 2 bases short, with 5 bases between. CDR1 and CDR2 from the germline V gene are LNHNV and YYDKDF (reference sequence). CDR3 nucleotide sequence: TGTGCCACCAGCAGAGACAGCGCCTACGAGCAGTACTTC. This translates into CATSRDSAYEQYF.

The V and J genes are TRBV7-2 and TRBJ2-7, with 8 bases identical to TRBD2. The CDR3 covers 19 residues. Germline values: CDR1 SGHTA, CDR2 FQGNSA. V lost 5 bases, J lost 1 base, and 19 bases stayed unmatched. CDR3 in amino acids: CASSQNRLTSGGRSYEQYF. CDR3 nucleotides: TGTGCCAGCAGCCAGAACCGACTTACCTCAGGCGGGAGGTCCTACGAGCAGTACTTC.

The chain carries TRBV7-6 and TRBJ2-7, with D hard to call. The germline V gene has CDR1 SGHVS and CDR2 FNYEAQ. CDR3 length equals 13 residues. V was cut by 4 bases and J by 5 bases, with 12 bases left in between. In DNA, the CDR3 is TGTGCCAGCAGCTCCCTACCAGCTAACGAGCAGTACTTC. Translated, it gives CASSSLPANEQYF. The variable domain in full, completed from reference TRBV7-6 and TRBJ2-7, reads GAGVSQSPRYKVTKRGQDVALRCDPISGHVSLYWYRQALGQGPEFLTYFNYEAQQDKSGLPNDRFSAERPEGSISTLTIQRTEQRDSAMYRCASSSLPANEQYFGPGTRLTVT.

The CDR3 sequence: CASTSGSLYGYTF. The DNA of the CDR3 is TGTGCCAGCACCTCGGGGAGCCTCTATGGCTACACCTTC. The V and J genes are TRBV9 and TRBJ1-2; D is undetermined. The CDR3 consists of 13 residues. Germline assignment: CDR1 SGDLS and CDR2 YYNGEE. V lost 6 bases and J 4 bases, leaving 13 bases between the germline ends.

The V gene is TRBV27, the J gene TRBJ1-5; D gene ambiguous. The CDR3 covers 15 residues. Germline V CDR1 and CDR2: MNHEY, SMNVEV (reference sequence). Trimming stripped 6 bases from V and 0 bases from J, with 12 bases between. The CDR3 DNA sequence: TGTGCCAGCAGGGTGTCTTTATATAGCAATCAGCCCCAGCATTTT. This codes for CASRVSLYSNQPQHF.

The rearrangement joins TRBV4-3 to TRBJ2-1, with 13 nucleotides matching TRBD2. The CDR3 has 17 amino acids. The germline CDR1 and CDR2 sequences are LGHNA and YSLEER. Losses at the gene ends were 4 bases for V and 6 bases for J; bases not matched to a gene: 9. The CDR3 bases are TGCGCCAGCAGCCGCTTACTAGCGGGAGGGCCTAGCAATGAGCAGTTCTTC. This codes for CASSRLLAGGPSNEQFF.

On this clone: This sample also contains other DNA sequences that code for the same CDR3. This chain uses TRBV27 with TRBJ2-7; 9 bases fit TRBD1. Trimming at V came to 6 bases and at J to 3 bases, leaving 6 bases not matched to a gene. This CDR3 region has 14 residues. Germline lookup yields CDR1 MNHEY and CDR2 SMNVEV (reference sequence). In nucleotides, the CDR3 is TGTGCCAGCAGCTCCCGGACAGGGGACTACGAGCAGTACTTC. Amino acid sequence: CASSSRTGDYEQYF.

This CDR3 reads CASSERSRGNEQFF. CDR3 DNA: TGCGCCAGCAGCGAAAGATCCAGGGGCAATGAGCAGTTCTTC. The V call is TRBV4-1, the J call TRBJ2-1; a weak D match, TRBD1 (6 bases). The CDR3 has 14 residues. With 5 bases removed from V and 6 bases from J, the gap between germline ends came to 14 bases. Germline CDR1 and CDR2: MGHRA and YSYEKL.

The chain combines TRBV4-2 with TRBJ1-6, with D maybe TRBD1 (6 bases). CDR1 and CDR2 from the germline V gene are LGHNA and YNFKEQ. The CDR3 is made up of 15 amino acids. V was trimmed by 0 bases and J by 11 bases, leaving 14 bases between them. CDR3 nucleotides: TGTGCCAGCAGCCAAGAGACAGGCGGGGACACACCCCTCCACTTT. It specifies CASSQETGGDTPLHF.

In the case of this clone: The sample contains more than one DNA sequence encoding this CDR3. The chain uses TRBV4-1 and TRBJ2-3; no reliable D call. Trimming left V 2 bases short and J 2 bases short, with 5 bases between. Germline V gene lookup returns CDR1 MGHRA and CDR2 YSYEKL. This CDR3 has 13 residues. The CDR3 loop is CASSQLDTDTQYF. The CDR3 DNA follows: TGCGCCAGCAGCCAACTTGACACAGATACGCAGTATTTT.

This chain uses TRBV9 with TRBJ2-3; 7 nucleotides match TRBD2. Looked up from germline, CDR1 is SGDLS and CDR2 is YYNGEE. The CDR3 spans 17 residues. Trimming at V came to 2 bases and at J to 0 bases, leaving 9 bases not matched to a gene. For the CDR3, the DNA is TGTGCCAGCAGCGTCCCATCTCGGGAGGCTAGCACAGATACGCAGTATTTT. Translated: CASSVPSREASTDTQYF.

The chain is built from TRBV15 and TRBJ2-7; 10 bases match TRBD2. After removal of 0 bases from V and 4 bases from J, the junction contained 9 bases not matched to a gene. The CDR3 covers 17 residues. The germline V gene encodes CDR1 LNHNV and CDR2 YYDKDF (reference sequence). The CDR3 spells CATSRDRASGSQYEQYF. The CDR3 region has the DNA TGTGCCACCAGCAGAGATCGTGCTAGCGGGAGTCAGTACGAGCAGTACTTC.

This chain uses TRBV7-4 with TRBJ2-7; unclear D gene. The CDR3 spans 16 residues. The V end lost 0 bases, the J end lost 7 bases, and 19 bases lay between the germline ends. Germline V gene data show CDR1 as SGHVT and CDR2 as SQSDAQ. CDR3 nucleotides: TGTGCCAGCAGCTTAGCGCTAAAACCTCGCCGTTTAGAGCAGTACTTC. Protein product: CASSLALKPRRLEQYF.

The chain combines TRBV4-1 with TRBJ1-2, with 10 positions matching TRBD1. The CDR3 is made up of 16 amino acids. J was trimmed by 4 bases and V by 4 bases; bases with no gene match: 9. Germline-derived CDR1 and CDR2 are MGHRA and YSYEKL. The chain's CDR3 is CASSRSTGGASYGYTF. In DNA, the CDR3 is TGCGCCAGCAGCCGATCGACAGGGGGCGCCTCCTATGGCTACACCTTC.

Note on this clone: This same CDR3 is encoded by further DNA sequences in the sample. The rearrangement joins TRBV29-1 to TRBJ1-1; no reliable D call. This CDR3 comprises 13 residues. In germline, CDR1 is SQVTM, CDR2 ANQGSEA. V was cut by 1 base and J by 4 bases, with 10 bases left in between. The CDR3 loop is CSVEGGEVTEAFF. The CDR3 coding sequence is TGCAGCGTTGAAGGGGGAGAAGTCACTGAAGCTTTCTTT.

CDR3 nucleotides: TGTGCCAGCAGCCAGCCGACTAGCGGGGGGAACTACGAGCAGTACTTC. Residues: CASSQPTSGGNYEQYF. The rearrangement joins TRBV5-4 to TRBJ2-7; TRBD2 matches 13 bases. With 4 bases clipped from V and 3 bases from J, the junction kept 7 bases outside the gene matches. Germline CDR1 and CDR2: SGHNT and YYREEE (reference sequence). The CDR3 spans 16 residues.